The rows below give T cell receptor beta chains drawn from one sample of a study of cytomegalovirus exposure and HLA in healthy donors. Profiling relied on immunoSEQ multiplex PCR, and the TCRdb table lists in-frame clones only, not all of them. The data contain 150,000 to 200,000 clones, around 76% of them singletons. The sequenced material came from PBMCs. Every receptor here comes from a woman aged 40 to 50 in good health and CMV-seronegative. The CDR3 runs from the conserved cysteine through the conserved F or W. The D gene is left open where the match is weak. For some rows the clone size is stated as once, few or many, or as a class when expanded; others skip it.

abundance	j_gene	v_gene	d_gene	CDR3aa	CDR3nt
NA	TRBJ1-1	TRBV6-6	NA	CASSYSSEAFF	TGTGCCAGCAGTTATTCCTCTGAAGCTTTCTTT
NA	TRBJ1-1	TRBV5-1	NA	CASSPQGGNTEAFF	TGCGCCAGCTCTCCCCAGGGAGGGAACACTGAAGCTTTCTTT
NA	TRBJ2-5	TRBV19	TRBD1	CASSWQGVGETQYF	TGTGCCAGTAGTTGGCAGGGGGTTGGGGAGACCCAGTACTTC
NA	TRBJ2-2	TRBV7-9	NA	CASSSIRSGELFF	TGTGCCAGCAGCTCCATCCGTAGCGGGGAGCTGTTTTTT
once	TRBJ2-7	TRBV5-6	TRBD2	CASSHTLAGESYEQYF	TGTGCCAGCAGCCATACACTAGCGGGAGAATCCTACGAGCAGTACTTC
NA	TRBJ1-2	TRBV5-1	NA	CASSDSTGTTDGYTF	TGCGCCAGCAGCGACTCAACCGGGACAACGGATGGCTACACCTTC
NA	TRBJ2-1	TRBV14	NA	CASSLKTIPGDEQFF	TGTGCCAGCAGCCTTAAGACTATCCCCGGGGATGAGCAGTTCTTC
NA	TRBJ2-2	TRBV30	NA	CAWSTSGANTGELFF	TGTGCCTGGAGTACGAGCGGAGCGAACACCGGGGAGCTGTTTTTT
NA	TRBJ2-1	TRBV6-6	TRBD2	CASSYRSGSSYNEQFF	TGTGCCAGCAGTTATCGTAGCGGGAGCTCCTACAATGAGCAGTTCTTC
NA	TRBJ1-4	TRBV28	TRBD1	CASSETGGATNEKLFF	TGTGCCAGCAGCGAAACAGGGGGCGCAACTAATGAAAAACTGTTTTTT
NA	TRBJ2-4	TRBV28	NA	CASRTGSGAKNIQYF	TGTGCCAGCAGAACAGGGTCGGGAGCCAAAAACATTCAGTACTTC
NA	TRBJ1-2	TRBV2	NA	CASSEARGRVNGYTF	TGTGCCAGCAGTGAAGCGAGAGGGAGGGTAAACGGCTACACCTTC
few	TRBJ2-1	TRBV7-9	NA	CASSSPGEGASSYNEQFF	TGTGCCAGCAGCTCCCCCGGTGAAGGGGCGAGCTCCTACAATGAGCAGTTCTTC
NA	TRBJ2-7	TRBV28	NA	CASSFMGGTYEQYF	TGTGCCAGCAGTTTTATGGGGGGTACCTACGAGCAGTACTTC
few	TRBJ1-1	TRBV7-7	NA	CASSSLQGRSGVTEAFF	TGTGCTAGCAGCTCCCTCCAGGGAAGATCGGGGGTCACTGAAGCTTTCTTT
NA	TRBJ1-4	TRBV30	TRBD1	CAWSGTAREKLFF	TGTGCCTGGTCAGGGACAGCAAGGGAAAAACTGTTTTTT
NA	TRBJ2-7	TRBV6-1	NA	CASRTDRLGDYEQYF	TGTGCCAGCAGAACCGACAGGCTGGGGGACTACGAGCAGTACTTC
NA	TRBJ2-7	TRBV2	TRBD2	CASSEGLAGVYEQYF	TGTGCCAGCAGTGAAGGGCTAGCGGGGGTCTACGAGCAGTACTTC
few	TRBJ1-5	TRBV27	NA	CASSFRGSNQPQHF	TGTGCCAGCAGTTTTAGGGGGAGCAATCAGCCCCAGCATTTT
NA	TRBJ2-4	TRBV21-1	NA	CASSNKPGKVTKNIQYF	TGTGCCAGCAGCAATAAACCGGGGAAGGTGACCAAAAACATTCAGTACTTC
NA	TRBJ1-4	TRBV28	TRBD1	CASSPPTGGNEKLFF	TGTGCCAGCAGTCCCCCGACAGGGGGGAATGAAAAACTGTTTTTT
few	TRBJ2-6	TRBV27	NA	CASTSWGAGANVLTF	TGTGCCAGCACCTCCTGGGGGGCTGGGGCCAACGTCCTGACTTTC
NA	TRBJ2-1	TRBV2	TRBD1	CAIDKSTGTYNEQFF	TGTGCCATCGATAAATCGACAGGGACCTACAATGAGCAGTTCTTC
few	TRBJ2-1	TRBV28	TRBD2	CASSSSGTSGSLDEQFF	TGTGCCAGCAGTTCGTCCGGGACTAGCGGGAGCTTAGATGAGCAGTTCTTC
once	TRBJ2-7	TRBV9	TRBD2	CASSLQAGPFYEQYF	TGTGCCAGCAGCCTTCAAGCGGGACCCTTCTACGAGCAGTACTTC
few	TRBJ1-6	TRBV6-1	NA	CASKPRDRPNSPLHF	TGTGCCAGCAAGCCGAGAGACAGACCTAATTCACCCCTCCACTTT
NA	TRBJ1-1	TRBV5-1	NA	CASGGLANTEAFF	TGCGCCAGCGGGGGACTTGCGAACACTGAAGCTTTCTTT
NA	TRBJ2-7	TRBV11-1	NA	CASRRSSGSSYEQYF	TGTGCCAGCAGACGAAGTAGCGGTAGCTCCTACGAGCAGTACTTC
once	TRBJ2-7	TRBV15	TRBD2	CATSEGLAGKYEQYF	TGTGCCACCAGCGAAGGACTAGCGGGAAAATACGAGCAGTACTTC
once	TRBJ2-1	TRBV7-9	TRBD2	CAAGESSGRADEQFF	TGTGCCGCCGGGGAATCTAGCGGGAGGGCCGATGAGCAGTTCTTC
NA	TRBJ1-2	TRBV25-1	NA	CASSEWAGGYTF	TGTGCCAGCAGTGAATGGGCGGGAGGCTACACCTTC
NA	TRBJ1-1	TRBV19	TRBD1	CASIRAGGAGTEAFF	TGTGCCAGTATTAGGGCAGGGGGCGCAGGCACTGAAGCTTTCTTT
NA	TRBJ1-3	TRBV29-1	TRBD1	CSVDRDRENGNTIYF	TGCAGCGTTGATCGGGACAGGGAAAATGGAAACACCATATATTTT
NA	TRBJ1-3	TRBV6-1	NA	CASSERGTPGNTIYF	TGTGCCAGCAGTGAAAGGGGTACGCCTGGAAACACCATATATTTT
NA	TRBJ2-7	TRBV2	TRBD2	CASSGPAGGSYEQYF	TGTGCCAGCAGTGGTCCAGCGGGAGGTTCCTACGAGCAGTACTTC
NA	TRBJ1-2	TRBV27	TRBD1	CASSLTGMKDGYTF	TGTGCCAGCAGTTTGACAGGGATGAAGGATGGCTACACCTTC
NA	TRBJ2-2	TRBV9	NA	CASSVGVFANTGELFF	TGTGCCAGCAGCGTAGGCGTGTTCGCGAACACCGGGGAGCTGTTTTTT
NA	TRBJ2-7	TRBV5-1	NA	CASSLRAGAGSYEQYF	TGCGCCAGCAGCTTAAGAGCCGGGGCGGGGTCCTACGAGCAGTACTTC
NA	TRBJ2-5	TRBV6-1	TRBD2	CASSVPIAGLQKYQETQYF	TGTGCCAGCAGTGTTCCGATAGCGGGACTCCAAAAGTACCAAGAGACCCAGTACTTC
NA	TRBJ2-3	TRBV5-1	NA	CASSLYRSTDTQYF	TGCGCCAGCAGCTTATACAGAAGCACAGATACGCAGTATTTT
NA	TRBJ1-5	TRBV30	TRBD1	CAWSVGGTGNQPQHF	TGTGCCTGGAGTGTAGGGGGGACAGGGAATCAGCCCCAGCATTTT
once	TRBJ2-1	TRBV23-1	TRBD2	CASSRPSGRARSSYNEQFF	TGCGCCAGCAGCCGTCCTAGCGGGAGGGCCAGGAGCTCCTACAATGAGCAGTTCTTC